One sample yielded the 13 T cell receptor beta chains listed below, sequenced in a study of blood T cell repertoires in COVID-19. The method was immunoSEQ multiplex PCR; TCRdb's version includes in-frame clones alone and lacks a portion of them. The repertoire holds hundreds of thousands of clones, with roughly 85% as singletons. The sequenced sample was peripheral blood. These receptors were collected from a man aged 50 or older with active or convalescent COVID-19.

The CDR3 DNA sequence: TGTGCCAGCAGGGGACAGGGGGGCACAGATACGCAGTATTTT. Its protein is CASRGQGGTDTQYF. V usage is TRBV5-5 and J usage is TRBJ2-3; 11 bases agree with TRBD1. J was trimmed by 1 base and V by 5 bases; bases with no gene match: 0. The CDR3 is made up of 14 amino acids. The germline V gene has CDR1 SGHKS and CDR2 YYEKEE (reference sequence).

The sample holds one count of this clone. The rearrangement joins TRBV6-6 to TRBJ2-2; 7 bases fit TRBD1. The CDR3 is made up of 15 amino acids. CDR1 is MNHNY and CDR2 is SVGAGI in the germline V gene (reference sequence). The trim removed 7 bases at V and 0 bases at J, leaving 5 bases unmatched. The CDR3 loop is CASTYRGANTGELFF. The CDR3, as DNA: TGTGCCAGCACCTACAGGGGTGCGAACACCGGGGAGCTGTTTTTT.

The rearrangement joins TRBV7-3 to TRBJ1-2; D might be TRBD1 (5 bases). CDR1 and CDR2 (germline): SGHTA, FQGTGA. This CDR3 spans 13 amino acids. Trimming stripped 3 bases from V and 5 bases from J, with 10 bases between. The CDR3: CASSLETEYGYTF. In nucleotides, the CDR3 is TGTGCCAGCAGCTTGGAGACAGAGTATGGCTACACCTTC.

CDR3 in amino acids: CASSFEVEGAGYGYTF. The CDR3 nucleotides read TGTGCCAGCAGCTTTGAGGTAGAGGGGGCAGGCTATGGCTACACCTTC. The chain uses TRBV5-4 and TRBJ1-2; 7 bases agree with TRBD1. V dropped 2 bases and J dropped 4; count of bases not matched to a gene: 11. Germline V gene lookup returns CDR1 SGHNT and CDR2 YYREEE (reference sequence). The CDR3 totals 16 residues.

This chain uses TRBV28 with TRBJ1-3; TRBD1 aligns across 8 bases. The CDR3 consists of 14 residues. V shed 5 bases and J 2 bases; nucleotides not matched to a gene: 2. Germline loops: CDR1 MDHEN, CDR2 SYDVKM. CDR3 sequence reads: CASSLQGAGNTIYF. The CDR3 region has the DNA TGTGCCAGCAGTCTACAGGGGGCTGGAAACACCATATATTTT. Full variable domain (remainder filled in from reference TRBV28 and TRBJ1-3): DVKVTQSSRYLVKRTGEKVFLECVQDMDHENMFWYRQDPGLGLRLIYFSYDVKMKEKGDIPEGYSVSREKKERFSLILESASTNQTSMYLCASSLQGAGNTIYFGEGSWLTVV.

The V and J genes are TRBV7-3 and TRBJ2-1; 11 bases agree with TRBD2. Germline V gene sequence: CDR1 SGHTA, CDR2 FQGTGA. The J segment lost 7 bases and the V segment lost 1 base, leaving 3 bases of the junction unmatched. This CDR3 comprises 15 residues. The CDR3 coding sequence is TGTGCCAGCAGCTTAAACCTAGCGGGGGGTAATGAGCAGTTCTTC. Translating it yields CASSLNLAGGNEQFF.

This clone was counted a single time. This rearrangement joins TRBV4-1 to TRBJ2-1; D call uncertain. Germline CDR1 MGHRA, CDR2 YSYEKL. The CDR3 sequence is 11 residues long. The V and J ends lost 2 bases and 6 bases respectively, with 2 bases between them. This chain's CDR3 is CASSQRNEQFF. In nucleotides, the CDR3 is TGCGCCAGCAGCCAACGCAATGAGCAGTTCTTC.

The V call is TRBV5-6, the J call TRBJ2-3; D remains unclear. This CDR3 contains 15 residues. With 0 bases removed from V and 2 bases from J, the gap between germline ends came to 10 bases. Germline CDR1 and CDR2: SGHDT and YYEEEE. As DNA, the CDR3 is TGTGCCAGCAGCTTGGGGCAGGTATTCACAGATACGCAGTATTTT. Its translation is CASSLGQVFTDTQYF. Complete variable domain (other parts from reference TRBV5-6 and TRBJ2-3): DAGVTQSPTHLIKTRGQQVTLRCSPKSGHDTVSWYQQALGQGPQFIFQYYEEEERQRGNFPDRFSGHQFPNYSSELNVNALLLGDSALYLCASSLGQVFTDTQYFGPGTRLTVL.

The V gene is TRBV19, the J gene TRBJ2-1; D is perhaps TRBD2 (7 bases). The CDR3 has 14 amino acids. Looked up from germline, CDR1 is LNHDA and CDR2 is SQIVND (reference sequence). As DNA, the CDR3 is TGTGCTGTCTCAGCGGGACAAAGATACAATGAGCAGTTCTTC. It encodes CAVSAGQRYNEQFF.

This chain uses TRBV27 with TRBJ2-5; 7 bases align to TRBD2. V dropped 2 bases and J dropped 5; count of bases not matched to a gene: 8. This CDR3 is 15 amino acids long. Germline CDR1 MNHEY, CDR2 SMNVEV (reference sequence). CDR3 bases: TGTGCCAGCAGTTTAAGCGGGACTGCTTGGGAGACCCAGTACTTC. Translated: CASSLSGTAWETQYF.

A few counts support this clone. The chain is built from TRBV18 and TRBJ1-4; 8 nucleotides line up with TRBD1. The junction had 10 bases not matched to a gene; V was cut back by 5 bases and J by 8 bases. Germline V CDR1 and CDR2: KGHSH, LQKENI. The CDR3 runs to 15 residues. The CDR3 protein is CASSTGQGGKEKLFF. In DNA form, the CDR3 reads TGTGCCAGCTCAACCGGACAGGGAGGAAAAGAAAAACTGTTTTTT.

The J gene is TRBJ1-1, the V gene TRBV27, with D hard to call. V was shortened by 6 bases and J by 4 bases, with 21 bases between the two germline ends. CDR1 and CDR2 (germline): MNHEY, SMNVEV (reference sequence). The CDR3 totals 16 residues. This CDR3 is CASRMDAREGGTEAFF. The CDR3 DNA sequence: TGTGCCAGCAGGATGGATGCCCGGGAGGGCGGCACTGAAGCTTTCTTT.

The genes are TRBV3-1 (or the pseudogene TRBV3-2) and TRBJ1-2; a possible D gene is TRBD1 (6 bases). The CDR3 length is 13 residues. The V end was cut by 3 bases, the J end by 6 bases, with 11 bases between. Germline CDR1 is LGHDT and CDR2 is YNNKEL (reference sequence). CDR3 sequence reads: CASSQLGGDGYTF. The CDR3 nucleotides are TGTGCCAGCAGCCAGTTAGGGGGGGATGGCTACACCTTC.